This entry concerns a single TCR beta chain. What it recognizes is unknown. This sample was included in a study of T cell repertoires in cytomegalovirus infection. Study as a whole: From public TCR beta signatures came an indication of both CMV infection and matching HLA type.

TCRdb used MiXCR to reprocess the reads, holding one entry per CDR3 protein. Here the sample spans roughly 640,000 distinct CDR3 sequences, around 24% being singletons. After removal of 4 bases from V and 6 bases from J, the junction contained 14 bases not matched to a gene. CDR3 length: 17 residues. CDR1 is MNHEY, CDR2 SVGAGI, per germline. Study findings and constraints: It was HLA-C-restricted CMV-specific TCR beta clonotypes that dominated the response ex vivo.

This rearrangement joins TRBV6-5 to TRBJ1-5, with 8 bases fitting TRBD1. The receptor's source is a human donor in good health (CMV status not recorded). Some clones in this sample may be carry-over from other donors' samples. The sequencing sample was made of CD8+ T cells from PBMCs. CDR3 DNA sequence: TGTGCCAGCAGTTCGCTCAGGGGGCGCGAACCGCGTCAGCCCCAGCATTTT. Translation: CASSSLRGREPRQPQHF.